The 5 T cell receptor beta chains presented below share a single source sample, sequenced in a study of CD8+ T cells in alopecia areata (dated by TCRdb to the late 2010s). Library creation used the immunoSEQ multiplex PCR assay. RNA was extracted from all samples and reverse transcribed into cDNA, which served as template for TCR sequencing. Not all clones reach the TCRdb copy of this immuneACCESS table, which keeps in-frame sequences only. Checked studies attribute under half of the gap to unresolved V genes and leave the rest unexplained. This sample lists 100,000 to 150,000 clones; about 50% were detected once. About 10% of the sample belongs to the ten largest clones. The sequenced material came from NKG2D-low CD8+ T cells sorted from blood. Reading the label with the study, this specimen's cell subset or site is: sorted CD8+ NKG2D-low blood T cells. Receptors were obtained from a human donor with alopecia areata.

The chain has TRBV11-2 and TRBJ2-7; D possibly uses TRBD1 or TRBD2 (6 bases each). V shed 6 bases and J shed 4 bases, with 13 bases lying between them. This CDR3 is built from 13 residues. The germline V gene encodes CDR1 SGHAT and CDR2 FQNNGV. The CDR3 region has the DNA TGTGCCAGCAGGTCAGGGGAGGAGTACGAGCAGTACTTC. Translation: CASRSGEEYEQYF.

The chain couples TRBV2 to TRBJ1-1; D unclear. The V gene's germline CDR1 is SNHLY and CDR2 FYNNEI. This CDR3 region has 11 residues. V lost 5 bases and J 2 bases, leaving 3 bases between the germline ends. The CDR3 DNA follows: TGTGCCAGCAGTTCTAACACTGAAGCTTTCTTT. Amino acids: CASSSNTEAFF.

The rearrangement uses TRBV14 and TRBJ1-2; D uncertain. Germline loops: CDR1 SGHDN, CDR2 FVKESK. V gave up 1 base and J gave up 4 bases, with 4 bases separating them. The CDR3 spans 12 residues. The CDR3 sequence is CASSQVGYGYTF. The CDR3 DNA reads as TGTGCCAGCAGCCAAGTGGGCTATGGCTACACCTTC.

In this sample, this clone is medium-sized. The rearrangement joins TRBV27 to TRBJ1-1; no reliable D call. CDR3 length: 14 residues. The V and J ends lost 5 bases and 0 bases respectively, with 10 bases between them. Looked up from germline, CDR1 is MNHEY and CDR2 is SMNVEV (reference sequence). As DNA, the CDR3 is TGTGCCAGCAGTCCTTCGGTCATGAACACTGAAGCTTTCTTT. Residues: CASSPSVMNTEAFF.

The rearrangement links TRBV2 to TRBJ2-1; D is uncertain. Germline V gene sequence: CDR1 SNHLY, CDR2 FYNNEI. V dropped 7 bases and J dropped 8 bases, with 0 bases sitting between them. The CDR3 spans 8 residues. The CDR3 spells CASNEQFF. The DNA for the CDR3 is TGTGCCAGCAATGAGCAGTTCTTC. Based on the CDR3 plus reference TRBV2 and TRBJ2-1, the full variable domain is EPEVTQTPSHQVTQMGQEVILRCVPISNHLYFYWYRQILGQKVEFLVSFYNNEISEKSEIFDDQFSVERPDGSNFTLKIRSTKLEDSAMYFCASNEQFFGPGTRLTVL.